A selection of T cell receptor beta chains follows, all from one sample in a study of T cell responses to AZD1222 COVID-19 vaccine. Measured with immunoSEQ multiplex PCR; TCRdb has only the in-frame clones, and not every one. Seen here are tens of thousands of clones, 80% to 90% observed once, and the top ten hold around 30%. The sequencing here drew on peripheral blood, taken 28 days after the second AZD1222 dose. Receptor source: an adult who received the AZD1222 COVID-19 vaccine. Each CDR3 is given with its conserved first and last residue. Fields, in order: D gene, CDR3 length, clone size, V gene, J gene, CDR3 DNA, CDR3 protein. The D gene is left open where the match is weak. Clone size is stated in some rows and not others, as once, few, many or a class when expanded.

D gene: .
CDR3 length: 17
clone size: .
V gene: TRBV6-2/TRBV6-3
J gene: TRBJ1-5
CDR3 DNA: TGTGCCAGCAGTTATTCGACTTGGACAGATAGCAATCAGCCCCAGCATTTT
CDR3 protein: CASSYSTWTDSNQPQHF

D gene: .
CDR3 length: 17
clone size: once
V gene: TRBV10-1
J gene: TRBJ2-3
CDR3 DNA: TGCGCCAGCAGTGAGGGGACGGCTTGGGTGTACACAGATACGCAGTATTTT
CDR3 protein: CASSEGTAWVYTDTQYF

D gene: .
CDR3 length: 15
clone size: .
V gene: TRBV5-1
J gene: TRBJ2-2
CDR3 DNA: TGCGCCAGCATGGACCCAGGGGTAGGCACCGGGGAGCTGTTTTTT
CDR3 protein: CASMDPGVGTGELFF

D gene: .
CDR3 length: 15
clone size: .
V gene: TRBV10-2
J gene: TRBJ2-2
CDR3 DNA: TGCGCCAGCTTGGGAGGCGGGCGACGCACCGGGGAGCTGTTTTTT
CDR3 protein: CASLGGGRRTGELFF

D gene: .
CDR3 length: 15
clone size: .
V gene: TRBV4-2
J gene: TRBJ1-3
CDR3 DNA: TGTGCCAGCAGCCCCGACGCAGGGGTTGGAAACACCATATATTTT
CDR3 protein: CASSPDAGVGNTIYF

D gene: TRBD1
CDR3 length: 13
clone size: .
V gene: TRBV24-1
J gene: TRBJ1-1
CDR3 DNA: TGTGCCACCAGTAGGGCAGGGGGCACTGAAGCTTTCTTT
CDR3 protein: CATSRAGGTEAFF

D gene: .
CDR3 length: 12
clone size: .
V gene: TRBV2
J gene: TRBJ2-2
CDR3 DNA: TGTGCCACCCAGGCGCGCACCGGGGAGCTGTTTTTT
CDR3 protein: CATQARTGELFF

D gene: .
CDR3 length: 15
clone size: .
V gene: TRBV25-1
J gene: TRBJ1-2
CDR3 DNA: TGTGCCAGCAGTGACGTTTCGGGGGGAAGCTATGGCTACACCTTC
CDR3 protein: CASSDVSGGSYGYTF

D gene: TRBD1
CDR3 length: 16
clone size: .
V gene: TRBV5-4
J gene: TRBJ2-3
CDR3 DNA: TGTGCCAGCAGCCACAGGACAGGGCGACTTGCAGATACGCAGTATTTT
CDR3 protein: CASSHRTGRLADTQYF

D gene: TRBD1
CDR3 length: 15
clone size: .
V gene: TRBV19
J gene: TRBJ2-7
CDR3 DNA: TGTGCCAGTAGCCCGGGACAGGGCCTGGCCTACGAGCAGTACTTC
CDR3 protein: CASSPGQGLAYEQYF

D gene: .
CDR3 length: 14
clone size: .
V gene: TRBV4-3
J gene: TRBJ2-2
CDR3 DNA: TGCGCCAGCAGCCAAGGGGGGCTCACCGGGGAGCTGTTTTTT
CDR3 protein: CASSQGGLTGELFF

D gene: TRBD1
CDR3 length: 15
clone size: few
V gene: TRBV7-9
J gene: TRBJ2-7
CDR3 DNA: TGTGCCAGCAGCTCCGGGGACAGCCACTTCCTCGAGCAGTACTTC
CDR3 protein: CASSSGDSHFLEQYF

D gene: .
CDR3 length: 15
clone size: .
V gene: TRBV27
J gene: TRBJ2-7
CDR3 DNA: .
CDR3 protein: CASSSSGQISYEQYF

D gene: .
CDR3 length: 11
clone size: .
V gene: TRBV28
J gene: TRBJ1-1
CDR3 DNA: TGTGCCAGCAGCAGGAACACTGAAGCTTTCTTT
CDR3 protein: CASSRNTEAFF

D gene: .
CDR3 length: 13
clone size: .
V gene: TRBV30
J gene: TRBJ1-6
CDR3 DNA: TGTGCCTGGAGTGTAGAGAGAAACGAACCCCGCCACTTT
CDR3 protein: CAWSVERNEPRHF

D gene: .
CDR3 length: 13
clone size: .
V gene: TRBV29-1
J gene: TRBJ1-3
CDR3 DNA: TGCAGCGTCCGAGGCGGGTCTGGAAACACCATATATTTT
CDR3 protein: CSVRGGSGNTIYF

D gene: .
CDR3 length: 13
clone size: once
V gene: TRBV7-2
J gene: TRBJ1-5
CDR3 DNA: TGTGCCAGCAGCTTAGTCGATAATCAGCCCCAGCATTTT
CDR3 protein: CASSLVDNQPQHF

D gene: TRBD2
CDR3 length: 14
clone size: .
V gene: TRBV19
J gene: TRBJ2-7
CDR3 DNA: TGTGCCAGTAGTATGCGGGAGGATAGTTACGAGCAGTACTTC
CDR3 protein: CASSMREDSYEQYF

D gene: .
CDR3 length: 11
clone size: .
V gene: TRBV12-3/TRBV12-4
J gene: TRBJ2-5
CDR3 DNA: TGTGCCAGCAGTTTTGAGGAGACCCAGTACTTC
CDR3 protein: CASSFEETQYF

D gene: .
CDR3 length: 14
clone size: .
V gene: TRBV5-4
J gene: TRBJ2-2
CDR3 DNA: TGTGCCAGCACCCCGACTAGGGGGGCCGGGGAGCTGTTTTTT
CDR3 protein: CASTPTRGAGELFF

D gene: .
CDR3 length: 13
clone size: .
V gene: TRBV7-3
J gene: TRBJ2-5
CDR3 DNA: TGTGCCAGCAGCTCCCGGGGGCAAGAGACCCAGTACTTC
CDR3 protein: CASSSRGQETQYF

D gene: .
CDR3 length: 15
clone size: once
V gene: TRBV5-1
J gene: TRBJ2-5
CDR3 DNA: TGCGCCAGCAGCTTATCCCGGACAGTCCAAGAGACCCAGTACTTC
CDR3 protein: CASSLSRTVQETQYF

D gene: .
CDR3 length: 13
clone size: .
V gene: TRBV2
J gene: TRBJ2-5
CDR3 DNA: TGTGCCAGCAGTGAGGAGATCCAAGAGACCCAGTACTTC
CDR3 protein: CASSEEIQETQYF

D gene: .
CDR3 length: 14
clone size: .
V gene: TRBV29-1
J gene: TRBJ2-7
CDR3 DNA: TGCAGCGTTGGACTAACAGCGAGCTCCTACGAGCAGTACTTC
CDR3 protein: CSVGLTASSYEQYF

D gene: TRBD1
CDR3 length: 14
clone size: once
V gene: TRBV10-2
J gene: TRBJ1-1
CDR3 DNA: TGCGCCAGCAGTATCGACAGGGGGAGAACTGAAGCTTTCTTT
CDR3 protein: CASSIDRGRTEAFF

D gene: .
CDR3 length: 13
clone size: .
V gene: TRBV28
J gene: TRBJ1-3
CDR3 DNA: TGTGCCACCGCCGGACAGCCCGGAAACACCATATATTTT
CDR3 protein: CATAGQPGNTIYF

D gene: .
CDR3 length: 15
clone size: .
V gene: TRBV6-1
J gene: TRBJ2-7
CDR3 DNA: TGTGCCAGCAGTGAGGCCAGGGGGGCCACCTACGAGCAGTACTTC
CDR3 protein: CASSEARGATYEQYF